Sequencing of this TCR beta chain was carried out in a study of shared clonotypes between healthy human individuals. Background on the study: Three plates were used per donor for CD4 naive, three for CD4 memory, two for CD8 naive and one for CD8 memory.

Findings and caveats of the study: Memory subsets had estimated richness that was generally smaller than that of naive subsets.

Concerning this clone: The antigen remains undetermined.

Libraries were prepared by immunoSEQ multiplex PCR; TCRdb keeps only in-frame clonotypes and omits some of them. Among over 75,000 clones, around 68% were seen once, and the ten largest hold about half. The germline V gene encodes CDR1 LNHDA and CDR2 SQIVND (reference sequence). Trimming at V came to 5 bases and at J to 5 bases, leaving 6 bases not matched to a gene. The CDR3 loop spans 15 amino acids. V gene TRBV19 combines with J gene TRBJ2-3, with 11 bases fitting TRBD1. The source is a man aged 30-40 years in good health. Sequenced input: memory CD8+ T cells sorted from blood. The subset here: CD45RO+ cells pooled with CCR7-negative TemRA cells. CDR3 residues: CASSEGQGAGDTQYF. For the CDR3, the DNA is TGTGCCAGTAGTGAAGGACAGGGGGCTGGAGATACGCAGTATTTT.